This entry lists 31 T cell receptor beta chains sequenced from one sample in a study of blood T cell repertoires in COVID-19. Data came from immunoSEQ multiplex PCR; TCRdb stores just in-frame clones and leaves some out. The data contain tens of thousands of clones, more than 70% of them singletons. Sequenced material: peripheral blood. These receptors all stem from a man aged 45-65 years with COVID-19, enrolled during active disease.

The chain uses TRBV7-5 and TRBJ2-7; the table gives TRBD2 as D, unverified against the DNA. TRBV7-5 is listed as a pseudogene. This CDR3 comprises 15 residues. CDR3 nucleotides: TGTGCCAGAAGCTACCCTAGGGACTTGACCTACGAGCAGTACTTC. Translating it yields CARSYPRDLTYEQYF.

The chain links TRBV9 to TRBJ2-2, with D maybe TRBD2 (5 bases). Trimming took 0 bases from V and 6 from J, leaving 9 bases between them. CDR3 size: 14 residues. The germline CDR1 and CDR2 sequences are SGDLS and YYNGEE. The CDR3 region is CASSVESGSGELFF. CDR3 bases: TGTGCCAGCAGCGTAGAATCGGGGTCCGGGGAGCTGTTTTTT.

V and J are TRBV27 and TRBJ2-5, with 7 positions matching TRBD1. The CDR3 covers 16 residues. The ends lost 5 bases at V and 2 bases at J; junction bases unmatched: 11. From germline, CDR1 is MNHEY and CDR2 SMNVEV (reference sequence). DNA for the CDR3: TGTGCCAGCAGTCCTCTCGCACAACAGGGGCAAGAGACCCAGTACTTC. This encodes CASSPLAQQGQETQYF.

The chain links TRBV18 to TRBJ2-5; D may be TRBD2 (5 bases). V shed 3 bases and J shed 0 bases, with 8 bases lying between them. CDR1 KGHSH and CDR2 LQKENI come from the germline V gene. The CDR3 contains 14 residues. The chain's CDR3 is CASSPGIDQETQYF. CDR3 nucleotides: TGTGCCAGCTCACCCGGGATCGACCAAGAGACCCAGTACTTC.

The genes are TRBV4-1 and TRBJ2-4, with 13 bases matching TRBD2. J lost 0 bases, V lost 0 bases, and 11 bases had no gene match. The germline gives CDR1 MGHRA, CDR2 YSYEKL. The CDR3 is 21 residues long. The CDR3 DNA follows: TGCGCCAGCAGCCAAGATGGTCCACTAGCGGGGGGGTACCTAGCCAAAAACATTCAGTACTTC. Translating it yields CASSQDGPLAGGYLAKNIQYF.

The CDR3 spells CASIKGEKLFF. The CDR3 coding sequence is TGTGCCAGCATCAAGGGGGAAAAACTGTTTTTT. The rearrangement joins TRBV25-1 to TRBJ1-4; TRBD1 might be the D (5 bases). The CDR3 covers 11 residues. V was cut by 7 bases and J by 8 bases, with 8 bases left in between. CDR1 is MGHDK and CDR2 is SYGVNS in the germline V gene. The full variable domain, its missing parts supplied by reference TRBV25-1 and TRBJ1-4, is EADIYQTPRYLVIGTGKKITLECSQTMGHDKMYWYQQDPGMELHLIHYSYGVNSTEKGDLSSESTVSRIRTEHFPLTLESARPSHTSQYLCASIKGEKLFFGSGTQLSVL.

The J gene is TRBJ2-7, the V gene TRBV11-2; tentatively, D is TRBD1 (6 bases). This CDR3 is 14 amino acids long. With 1 base removed from V and 6 bases from J, the gap between germline ends came to 13 bases. The germline V gene encodes CDR1 SGHAT and CDR2 FQNNGV. The CDR3 DNA follows: TGTGCCAGCAGCTTAGCAGGGGCGGCTGGCGAGCAGTACTTC. Protein: CASSLAGAAGEQYF.

The rearrangement uses TRBV11-2 and TRBJ2-7, with 11 nucleotides matching TRBD2. V lost 6 bases and J lost 6; bases outside the gene matches: 7. The CDR3 totals 14 residues. Germline V lookup: CDR1 SGHAT, CDR2 FQNNGV. The CDR3, as DNA: TGTGCCAGCAGTCCCCTAGCGGGGGGCGGCGAGCAGTACTTC. Protein sequence: CASSPLAGGGEQYF.

This rearrangement joins TRBV5-1 to TRBJ1-1; weak D call: TRBD1 (5 bases). V lost 3 bases and J lost 6, with 18 bases in between. This CDR3 is built from 15 residues. The germline V gene encodes CDR1 SGHRS and CDR2 YFSETQ. DNA for the CDR3: TGCGCCAGCAGCTCTAGGTTAGGGGTAGGATCTGAAGCTTTCTTT. It specifies CASSSRLGVGSEAFF.

V and J are TRBV28 and TRBJ1-5; possible D gene TRBD1, 6 bases. This CDR3 comprises 14 residues. Deletions cut 3 bases from V and 6 bases from J, with 12 bases between. CDR1 is MDHEN, CDR2 SYDVKM, per germline. The CDR3 protein is CASSFSGVVQPQHF. In nucleotides, the CDR3 is TGTGCCAGCAGTTTTTCAGGGGTGGTTCAGCCCCAGCATTTT.

This chain connects TRBV28 to TRBJ2-1, with 7 bases identical to TRBD1. The V segment lost 4 bases and the J segment 2 bases; nucleotides outside the gene matches: 20. The germline V gene encodes CDR1 MDHEN and CDR2 SYDVKM. This CDR3 has 20 amino acids. The DNA of the CDR3 is TGTGCCAGCAGTTCATCGACAGGGTCCACACCCCCTACCCCCTACAATGAGCAGTTCTTC. Translating gives CASSSSTGSTPPTPYNEQFF.

V usage is TRBV4-1 and J usage is TRBJ2-1; D remains ambiguous. The CDR3 totals 16 residues. Per the germline V gene, CDR1 is MGHRA and CDR2 is YSYEKL. V was trimmed by 0 bases and J by 3 bases, leaving 12 bases between them. The CDR3 DNA sequence: TGCGCCAGCAGCCAAGAATCGCGTGAACGCTACAATGAGCAGTTCTTC. Translated, it gives CASSQESRERYNEQFF.

The rearrangement uses TRBV18 and TRBJ1-2; D may be TRBD1 (6 bases). CDR1 is KGHSH and CDR2 is LQKENI in the germline V gene. There are 13 residues in the CDR3. V was shortened by 3 bases and J by 4 bases, with 9 bases between the two germline ends. The CDR3 spells CASSPDRSYGYTF. CDR3 nucleotide sequence: TGTGCCAGCTCACCTGACAGGAGCTATGGCTACACCTTC.

This chain links TRBV7-8 with TRBJ2-1; 7 bases agree with TRBD1. V dropped 5 bases and J dropped 6; count of bases not matched to a gene: 16. Germline V gene lookup returns CDR1 SGHVS and CDR2 FQNEAQ. The CDR3 runs to 17 residues. The CDR3 DNA sequence: TGTGCCAGCAGCCTTTCTGGGACAGCCCCGGACTTCAATGAGCAGTTCTTC. It encodes CASSLSGTAPDFNEQFF.

The CDR3 region has the DNA TGTGCCATCAGTGGTAGGACAGGGAGGGGCGAGCAGTACTTC. Protein sequence: CAISGRTGRGEQYF. This rearrangement joins TRBV10-3 to TRBJ2-7, with TRBD1 as a possible D gene (8 bases). CDR3 length equals 14 residues. Germline V CDR1 and CDR2: ENHRY, SYGVKD. The V end was cut by 4 bases, the J end by 6 bases, with 16 bases between.

This clone appeared many times. V and J are TRBV19 and TRBJ2-5, with 11 bases identical to TRBD1. CDR1 and CDR2 from the germline V gene are LNHDA and SQIVND (reference sequence). This CDR3 comprises 14 residues. The V segment lost 5 bases and the J segment 4 bases; nucleotides outside the gene matches: 3. CDR3 amino acids: CASSLGQGAETQYF. CDR3 nucleotides: TGTGCCAGTAGTCTCGGACAGGGGGCAGAGACCCAGTACTTC.

The genes are TRBV3-1 (or the pseudogene TRBV3-2) and TRBJ2-3; 7 nucleotides match TRBD1. This CDR3 is built from 15 residues. Germline V gives CDR1 LGHDT, CDR2 YNNKEL (reference sequence). Unmatched junction bases numbered 7, after V lost 3 bases and J lost 4 bases. The CDR3 region has the DNA TGTGCCAGCAGCCAGAAACAGGGGTGGTCAGATACGCAGTATTTT. Translating it yields CASSQKQGWSDTQYF.

This chain uses TRBV11-2 with TRBJ2-1, with a tentative D call TRBD2 (6 bases). This CDR3 is 16 amino acids long. Trimming pared 7 bases from V and 1 base from J, leaving 17 bases between. Germline CDR1 reads SGHAT; CDR2 reads FQNNGV. The CDR3 DNA sequence: TGTGCCAGCACCAGCACCGGGACTTCATCCTACAATGAGCAGTTCTTC. It codes for CASTSTGTSSYNEQFF.

V usage is TRBV9 and J usage is TRBJ2-1, with D possibly TRBD1 on 6 matching bases. The CDR3 length is 15 residues. Germline lookup yields CDR1 SGDLS and CDR2 YYNGEE. V lost 4 bases, J lost 0 bases, and 11 bases lay in between. Here the CDR3 DNA reads TGTGCCAGCAGCACCACAGGGAGCTCCTACAATGAGCAGTTCTTC. As protein: CASSTTGSSYNEQFF.

This sequence joins TRBV7-9 and TRBJ2-5; 9 bases match TRBD2. V trimming: 5 bases; J trimming: 3 bases; junction bases outside the gene matches: 13. Germline loops: CDR1 SEHNR, CDR2 FQNEAQ (reference sequence). CDR3 length equals 17 residues. The chain's CDR3 is CASSPAGVIAGEETQYF. The CDR3 nucleotides read TGTGCCAGCAGCCCAGCCGGGGTGATAGCGGGGGAAGAGACCCAGTACTTC.

V gene TRBV10-2 combines with J gene TRBJ1-2; no reliable D call. Germline CDR1 WSHSY, CDR2 SAAADI. This CDR3 is 15 amino acids long. The V end was cut by 6 bases, the J end by 4 bases, with 18 bases between. For the CDR3, the DNA is TGCGCCAGCAGCCCTAGTCCGGGAGAGGGCTATGGCTACACCTTC. Protein: CASSPSPGEGYGYTF.

Concerning this clone itself: Other DNA sequences in the sample encode the same CDR3. The V call is TRBV14, the J call TRBJ2-7; no reliable D call. The CDR3 consists of 12 residues. The germline V and J ends were trimmed by 0 bases and 4 bases, with 4 bases remaining between them. Per germline, CDR1 SGHDN and CDR2 FVKESK. The CDR3 sequence is CASSQDRYEQYF. The CDR3, as DNA: TGTGCCAGCAGCCAAGACAGGTACGAGCAGTACTTC.

V and J are TRBV30 and TRBJ2-4, with D perhaps TRBD1 (6 bases). Germline lookup yields CDR1 GTSNPN and CDR2 SVGIG (reference sequence). The V and J ends lost 0 bases and 0 bases respectively, with 24 bases between them. The length of the CDR3 is 20 residues. The CDR3 sequence is CAWSVRPSAVPRGAKNIQYF. The CDR3 DNA is TGTGCCTGGAGTGTACGCCCCTCAGCAGTTCCCAGGGGAGCCAAAAACATTCAGTACTTC.

This chain joins TRBV28 and TRBJ2-1; possible D gene TRBD2, 7 bases. In germline, CDR1 is MDHEN, CDR2 SYDVKM. The length of the CDR3 is 14 residues. With 2 bases removed from V and 5 bases from J, the gap between germline ends came to 10 bases. CDR3 coding DNA: TGTGCCAGCAGTTTAAGGGGGGGGAACAATGAGCAGTTCTTC. It translates to CASSLRGGNNEQFF.

The chain couples TRBV11-3 to TRBJ2-7; a weak D match, TRBD1 (6 bases). CDR1 and CDR2 (germline): SGHNT, YENEEA. The CDR3 contains 13 residues. V lost 3 bases to trimming and J lost 1 base, with 7 bases between them. The CDR3 region has the DNA TGTGCCAGCAGCTTCACAGGGTCCTACGAGCAGTACTTC. It specifies CASSFTGSYEQYF.

The chain joins TRBV2 to TRBJ1-4, with 9 bases that match TRBD1. CDR1 and CDR2 from the germline V gene are SNHLY and FYNNEI. The CDR3 extends over 14 amino acids. With V trimmed by 8 bases and J by 8 bases, 9 bases remained unmatched. The CDR3 DNA reads as TGTGCCAGCGCTCCCGGGACAGGGAGGGAAAAACTGTTTTTT. It translates to CASAPGTGREKLFF. Based on the CDR3 plus reference TRBV2 and TRBJ1-4, the full variable domain is EPEVTQTPSHQVTQMGQEVILRCVPISNHLYFYWYRQILGQKVEFLVSFYNNEISEKSEIFDDQFSVERPDGSNFTLKIRSTKLEDSAMYFCASAPGTGREKLFFGSGTQLSVL.

The rearrangement uses TRBV9 and TRBJ1-6; 8 bases agree with TRBD1. The germline V gene encodes CDR1 SGDLS and CDR2 YYNGEE. Trimming cost V 0 bases and J 11 bases; bases outside gene matches: 1. The CDR3 has 13 residues. The CDR3 coding sequence is TGTGCCAGCAGCGTAGGGACAGGGACACCCCTCCACTTT. Amino acid sequence: CASSVGTGTPLHF.

This clone was counted once. This sequence joins TRBV9 and TRBJ2-1, with 9 bases aligning to TRBD2. V dropped 0 bases and J dropped 8; count of bases not matched to a gene: 9. This CDR3 is built from 16 residues. The germline gives CDR1 SGDLS, CDR2 YYNGEE. CDR3 protein: CASSVATSGGTDEQFF. The CDR3 bases are TGTGCCAGCAGCGTAGCTACCAGCGGGGGGACCGATGAGCAGTTCTTC.

The rearrangement links TRBV6-5 to TRBJ1-4, with D possibly being TRBD1 (6 bases). Looked up from germline, CDR1 is MNHEY and CDR2 is SVGAGI. The CDR3 spans 13 residues. The V and J ends lost 6 bases and 4 bases respectively, with 9 bases between them. The CDR3 coding sequence is TGTGCCAGCAGACAGGACAGTAATGAAAAACTGTTTTTT. This codes for CASRQDSNEKLFF.

The chain is built from TRBV29-1 and TRBJ1-1; D is ambiguous. V dropped 3 bases and J dropped 5 bases, with 7 bases sitting between them. The germline gives CDR1 SQVTM, CDR2 ANQGSEA. The CDR3 has 11 residues. CDR3 in amino acids: CSVEEFTEAFF. DNA for the CDR3: TGCAGCGTTGAGGAGTTTACTGAAGCTTTCTTT.

The chain combines TRBV29-1 with TRBJ1-3; 8 positions match TRBD1. The CDR3 runs to 15 residues. The V gene's germline CDR1 is SQVTM and CDR2 ANQGSEA. Losses at the gene ends were 4 bases for V and 3 bases for J; bases not matched to a gene: 8. CDR3 loop: CSVGGQGLFGNTIYF. CDR3 nucleotide sequence: TGCAGCGTTGGCGGACAGGGTTTATTTGGAAACACCATATATTTT.